Each of the 6 T cell receptor beta chains below was sequenced from the same sample in a study of post-analysis software for immune sequencing data. Findings and caveats of the study: The five TRBV segments detected at higher frequency in patients than in controls included TRBV5-6, TRBV5-1 and TRBV20-1.

Their target antigens are unknown. Prepared libraries of TCR beta cDNA carried unique molecular identifiers. TCRdb reprocessed the PCR reads with MiXCR, giving one entry per CDR3 protein. The table lists roughly 540,000 distinct CDR3 sequences, about a third of them singletons. The material sequenced was blood. The receptors derive from a girl aged 2-17 years with multiple sclerosis.

This sequence joins TRBV5-1 and TRBJ2-3, with D perhaps given as TRBD1 or TRBD2 (5 bases each). Germline V gene data show CDR1 as SGHRS and CDR2 as YFSETQ. Trimming took 2 bases from V and 5 from J, leaving 9 bases between them. The CDR3 extends over 13 amino acids. The DNA for the CDR3 is TGCGCCAGCAGCTTATGGGGGAAAGATACGCAGTATTTT. It specifies CASSLWGKDTQYF. Full variable domain (outside the CDR3, taken from reference TRBV5-1 and TRBJ2-3): KAGVTQTPRYLIKTRGQQVTLSCSPISGHRSVSWYQQTPGQGLQFLFEYFSETQRNKGNFPGRFSGRQFSNSRSEMNVSTLELGDSALYLCASSLWGKDTQYFGPGTRLTVL.

V is TRBV3-1 and J is TRBJ2-1; 13 bases agree with TRBD2. CDR1 is LGHDT and CDR2 is YNNKEL in the germline V gene (reference sequence). The CDR3 extends over 17 amino acids. Losses at the gene ends were 4 bases for V and 5 bases for J; bases not matched to a gene: 8. The CDR3 loop reads CASSPSLGLAGDNEQFF. The CDR3, as DNA: TGTGCCAGCAGCCCATCCCTAGGACTAGCGGGAGACAATGAGCAGTTCTTC.

This clonotype occurred a few times. The genes are TRBV20-1 and TRBJ2-5; 8 bases fit TRBD2. CDR1 DFQATT and CDR2 SNEGSKA come from the germline V gene (reference sequence). The CDR3 is 14 residues long. With 4 bases clipped from V and 0 bases from J, the junction kept 4 bases outside the gene matches. The CDR3 DNA is TGCAGTGCTAAGACTAGCGATTACCAAGAGACCCAGTACTTC. Translated: CSAKTSDYQETQYF.

The chain carries TRBV7-8 and TRBJ1-2; D is undetermined. The germline V and J ends were trimmed by 3 bases and 0 bases, with 14 bases remaining between them. There are 16 residues in the CDR3. Germline V gene sequence: CDR1 SGHVS, CDR2 FQNEAQ. In nucleotides, the CDR3 is TGTGCCAGCAGCTTGAGATTTAGTAAATCTAACTATGGCTACACCTTC. The encoded protein is CASSLRFSKSNYGYTF.

This clonotype was seen only once. A junction end diverges from the germline sequence, so it may reflect a read error. The genes are TRBV7-9 and TRBJ1-3; D is ambiguous. CDR1 SEHNR and CDR2 FQNEAQ come from the germline V gene (reference sequence). This CDR3 spans 17 amino acids. CDR3: CASREVGGPHSGNTIYF. CDR3 nucleotides: TGTGCCAGCAGAGAGGTCGGCGGACCGCACTCTGGAAACACCATATATTTC.

In this sample, this clonotype turned up many times. V and J are TRBV5-1 and TRBJ2-5; 9 bases map to TRBD2. The J segment lost 2 bases and the V segment lost 3 bases, leaving 2 bases of the junction unmatched. This CDR3 is 14 amino acids long. Looked up from germline, CDR1 is SGHRS and CDR2 is YFSETQ. The CDR3 region is CASSSTSGQETQYF. CDR3 bases: TGCGCCAGCAGCTCGACTAGCGGACAAGAGACCCAGTACTTC.